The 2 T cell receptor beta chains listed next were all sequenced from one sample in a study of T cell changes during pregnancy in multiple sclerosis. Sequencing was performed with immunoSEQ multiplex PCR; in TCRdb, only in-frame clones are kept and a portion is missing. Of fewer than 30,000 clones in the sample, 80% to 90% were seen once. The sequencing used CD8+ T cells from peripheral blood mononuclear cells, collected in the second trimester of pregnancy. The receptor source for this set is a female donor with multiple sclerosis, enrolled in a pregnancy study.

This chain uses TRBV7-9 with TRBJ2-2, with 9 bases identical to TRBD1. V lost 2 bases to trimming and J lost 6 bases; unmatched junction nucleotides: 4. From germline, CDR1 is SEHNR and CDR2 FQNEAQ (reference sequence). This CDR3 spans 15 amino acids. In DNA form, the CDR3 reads TGTGCCAGCAGCTTACGACAGGGGGAGGCCGGGGAGCTGTTTTTT. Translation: CASSLRQGEAGELFF.

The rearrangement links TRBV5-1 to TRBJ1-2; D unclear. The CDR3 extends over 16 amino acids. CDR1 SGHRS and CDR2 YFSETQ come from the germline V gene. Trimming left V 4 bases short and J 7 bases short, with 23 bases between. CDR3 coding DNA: TGCGCCAGCAGCCCCGGGATTACCCTTCTCGAACCTGGCTACACCTTC. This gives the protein CASSPGITLLEPGYTF. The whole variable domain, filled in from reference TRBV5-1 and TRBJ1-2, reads KAGVTQTPRYLIKTRGQQVTLSCSPISGHRSVSWYQQTPGQGLQFLFEYFSETQRNKGNFPGRFSGRQFSNSRSEMNVSTLELGDSALYLCASSPGITLLEPGYTFGSGTRLTVV.